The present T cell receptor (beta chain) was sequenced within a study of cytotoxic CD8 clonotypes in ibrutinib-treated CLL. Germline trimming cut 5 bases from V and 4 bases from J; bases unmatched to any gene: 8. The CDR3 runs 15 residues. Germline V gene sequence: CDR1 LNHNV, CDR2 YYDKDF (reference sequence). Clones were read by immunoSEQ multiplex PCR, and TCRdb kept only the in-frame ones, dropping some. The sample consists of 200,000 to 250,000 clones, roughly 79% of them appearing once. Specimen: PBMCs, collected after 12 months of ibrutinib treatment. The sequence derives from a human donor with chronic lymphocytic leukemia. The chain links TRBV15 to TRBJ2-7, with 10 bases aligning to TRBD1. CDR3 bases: TGTGCCACCAGCCCGGGACAGGGGTTTTCGTACGAGCAGTACTTC. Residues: CATSPGQGFSYEQYF. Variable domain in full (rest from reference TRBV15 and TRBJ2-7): DAMVIQNPRYQVTQFGKPVTLSCSQTLNHNVMYWYQQKSSQAPKLLFHYYDKDFNNEADTPDNFQSRRPNTSFCFLDIRSPGLGDTAMYLCATSPGQGFSYEQYFGPGTRLTVT.